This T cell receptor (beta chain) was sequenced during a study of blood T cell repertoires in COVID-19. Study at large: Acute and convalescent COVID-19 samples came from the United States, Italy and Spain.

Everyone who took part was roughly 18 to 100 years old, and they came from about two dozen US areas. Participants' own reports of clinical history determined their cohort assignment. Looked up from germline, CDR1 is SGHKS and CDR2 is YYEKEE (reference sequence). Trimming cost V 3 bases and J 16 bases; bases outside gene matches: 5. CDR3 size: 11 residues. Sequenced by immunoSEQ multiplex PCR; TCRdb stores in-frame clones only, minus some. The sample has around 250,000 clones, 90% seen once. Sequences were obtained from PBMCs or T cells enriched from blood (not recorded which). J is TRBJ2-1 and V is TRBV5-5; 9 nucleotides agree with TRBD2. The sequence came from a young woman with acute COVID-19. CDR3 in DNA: TGTGCCAGCAGCTGGCCGGGACTAGCCTTCTTC. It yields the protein CASSWPGLAFF.